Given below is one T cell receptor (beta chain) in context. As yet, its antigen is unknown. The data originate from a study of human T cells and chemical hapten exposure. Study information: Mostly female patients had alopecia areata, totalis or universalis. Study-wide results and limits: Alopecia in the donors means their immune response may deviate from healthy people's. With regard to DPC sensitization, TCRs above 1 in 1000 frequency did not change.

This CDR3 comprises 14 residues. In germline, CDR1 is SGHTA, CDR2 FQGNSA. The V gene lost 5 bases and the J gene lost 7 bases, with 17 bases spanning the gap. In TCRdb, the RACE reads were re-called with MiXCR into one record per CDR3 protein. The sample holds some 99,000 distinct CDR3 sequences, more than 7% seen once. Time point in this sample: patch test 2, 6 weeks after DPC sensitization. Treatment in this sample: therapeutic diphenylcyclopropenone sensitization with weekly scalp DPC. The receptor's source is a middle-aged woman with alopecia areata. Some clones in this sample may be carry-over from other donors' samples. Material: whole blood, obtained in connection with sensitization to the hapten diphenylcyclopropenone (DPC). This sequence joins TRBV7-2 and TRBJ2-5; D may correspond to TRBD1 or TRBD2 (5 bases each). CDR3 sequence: CASSPGTALGTQYF. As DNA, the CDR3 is TGTGCCAGCAGCCCCGGGACCGCGCTTGGGACCCAGTACTTC.